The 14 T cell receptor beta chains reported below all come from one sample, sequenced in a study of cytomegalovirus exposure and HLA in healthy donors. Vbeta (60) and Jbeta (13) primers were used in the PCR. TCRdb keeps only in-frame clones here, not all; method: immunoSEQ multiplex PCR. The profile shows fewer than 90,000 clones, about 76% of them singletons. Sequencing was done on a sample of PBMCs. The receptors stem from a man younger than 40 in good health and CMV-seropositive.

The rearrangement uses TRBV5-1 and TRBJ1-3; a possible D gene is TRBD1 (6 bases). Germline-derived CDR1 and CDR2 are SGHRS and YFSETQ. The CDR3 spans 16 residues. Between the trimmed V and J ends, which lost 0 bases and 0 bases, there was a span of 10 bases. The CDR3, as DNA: TGCGCCAGCAGCTTGGTGGACAGAAGCTCTGGAAACACCATATATTTT. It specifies CASSLVDRSSGNTIYF.

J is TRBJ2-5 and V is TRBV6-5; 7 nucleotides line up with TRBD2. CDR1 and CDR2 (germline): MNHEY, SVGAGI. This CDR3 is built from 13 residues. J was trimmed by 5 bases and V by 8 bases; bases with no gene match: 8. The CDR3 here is CASSGGSYETQYF. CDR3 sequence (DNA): TGTGCCAGCTCCGGGGGGTCGTACGAGACCCAGTACTTC.

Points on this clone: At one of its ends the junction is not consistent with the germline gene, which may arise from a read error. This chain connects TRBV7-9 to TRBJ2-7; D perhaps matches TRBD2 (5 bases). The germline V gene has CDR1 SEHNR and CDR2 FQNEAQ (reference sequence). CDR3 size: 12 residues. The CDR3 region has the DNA TGTGCCAGCAGCCCGCCTGCCAGCGGAGCGTTCTTC. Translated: CASSPPASGAFF. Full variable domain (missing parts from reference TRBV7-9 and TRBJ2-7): DTGVSQNPRHKITKRGQNVTFRCDPISEHNRLYWYRQTLGQGPEFLTYFQNEAQLEKSRLLSDRFSAERPKGSFSTLEIQRTEQGDSAMYLCASSPPASGAFFGPGTRLTVT.

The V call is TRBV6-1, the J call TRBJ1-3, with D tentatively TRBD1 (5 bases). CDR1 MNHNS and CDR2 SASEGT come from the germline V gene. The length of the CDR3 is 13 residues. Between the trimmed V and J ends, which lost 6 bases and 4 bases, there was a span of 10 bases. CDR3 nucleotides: TGTGCCAGCAGGCAGGGCGGAGGAAACACCATATATTTT. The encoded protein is CASRQGGGNTIYF.

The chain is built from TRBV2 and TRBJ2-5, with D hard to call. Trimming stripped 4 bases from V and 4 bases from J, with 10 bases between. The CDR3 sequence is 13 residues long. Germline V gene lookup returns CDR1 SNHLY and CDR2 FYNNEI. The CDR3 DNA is TGTGCCAGCAGTGGGCTCCGTTCAGAGACCCAGTACTTC. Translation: CASSGLRSETQYF.

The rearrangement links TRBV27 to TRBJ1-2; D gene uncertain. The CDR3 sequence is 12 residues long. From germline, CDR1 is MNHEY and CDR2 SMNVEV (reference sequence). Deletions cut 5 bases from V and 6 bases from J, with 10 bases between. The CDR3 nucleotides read TGTGCCAGCAGTCATCCATCGGATGGCTACACCTTC. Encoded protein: CASSHPSDGYTF.

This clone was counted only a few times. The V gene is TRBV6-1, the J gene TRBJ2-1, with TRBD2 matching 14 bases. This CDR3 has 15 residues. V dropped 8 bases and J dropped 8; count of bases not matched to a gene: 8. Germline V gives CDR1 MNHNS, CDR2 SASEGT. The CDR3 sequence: CASGTTSGGAYEQFF. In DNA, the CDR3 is TGTGCCAGCGGGACGACTAGCGGGGGGGCATATGAGCAGTTCTTC.

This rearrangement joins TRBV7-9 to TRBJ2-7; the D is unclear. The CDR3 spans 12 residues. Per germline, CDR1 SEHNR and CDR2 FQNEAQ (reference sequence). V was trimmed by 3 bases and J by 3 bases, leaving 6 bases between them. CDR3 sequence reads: CASSFRHYEQYF. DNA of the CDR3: TGTGCCAGCAGCTTCAGGCACTACGAGCAGTACTTC.

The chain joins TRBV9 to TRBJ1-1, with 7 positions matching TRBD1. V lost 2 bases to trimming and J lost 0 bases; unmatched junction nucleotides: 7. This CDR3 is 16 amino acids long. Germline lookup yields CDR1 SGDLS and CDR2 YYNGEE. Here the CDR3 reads CASSVAQQGLNTEAFF. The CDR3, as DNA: TGTGCCAGCAGCGTGGCCCAACAGGGGCTGAACACTGAAGCTTTCTTT.

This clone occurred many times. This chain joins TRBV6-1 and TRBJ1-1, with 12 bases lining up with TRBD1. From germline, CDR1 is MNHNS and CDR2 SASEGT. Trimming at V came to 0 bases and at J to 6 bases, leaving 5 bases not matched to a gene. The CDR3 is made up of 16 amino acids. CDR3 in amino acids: CASSEATGTGGSEAFF. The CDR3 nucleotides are TGTGCCAGCAGTGAAGCGACCGGGACAGGGGGCTCTGAAGCTTTCTTT.

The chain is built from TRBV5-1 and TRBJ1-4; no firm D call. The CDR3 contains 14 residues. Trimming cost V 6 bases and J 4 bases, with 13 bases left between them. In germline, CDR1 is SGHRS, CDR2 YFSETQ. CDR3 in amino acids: CASTSTGVNEKLFF. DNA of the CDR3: TGCGCCAGCACCTCCACGGGAGTTAATGAAAAACTGTTTTTT.

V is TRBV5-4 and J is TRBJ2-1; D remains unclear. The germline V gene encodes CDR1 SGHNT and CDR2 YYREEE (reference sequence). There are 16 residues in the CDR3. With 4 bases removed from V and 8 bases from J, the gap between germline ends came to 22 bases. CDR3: CASSKPLATNQHEQFF. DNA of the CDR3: TGTGCCAGCAGCAAGCCATTAGCTACAAACCAACATGAGCAGTTCTTC.

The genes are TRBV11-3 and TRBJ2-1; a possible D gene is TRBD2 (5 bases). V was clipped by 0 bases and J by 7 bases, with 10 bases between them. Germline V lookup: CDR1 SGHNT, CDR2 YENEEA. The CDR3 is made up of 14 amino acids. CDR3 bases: TGTGCCAGCAGCTTAGATAATCGGGGAAATGAGCAGTTCTTC. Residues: CASSLDNRGNEQFF.

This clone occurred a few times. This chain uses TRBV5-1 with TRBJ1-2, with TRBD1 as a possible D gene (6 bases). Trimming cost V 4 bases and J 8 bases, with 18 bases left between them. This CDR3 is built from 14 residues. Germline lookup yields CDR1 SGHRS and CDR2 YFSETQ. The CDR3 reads CASSETGYGWGYTF. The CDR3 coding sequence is TGCGCCAGCAGCGAGACAGGCTATGGCTGGGGCTACACCTTC.